These T cell receptor beta chains were read from a single sample in a study of blood T cells in healthy people across ages. TCRdb fed the 5' RACE reads into MiXCR, producing one record per CDR3 protein. Altogether about 1.4 million distinct CDR3 sequences are present, around 59% being singletons, with the ten largest covering roughly 6.3%. The sequenced material came from blood. All receptors derive from a man between 18 and 35 years old in good health. Both conserved end residues are part of each CDR3. The D gene is left open where the match is weak. The size entry is marked missing in some rows and otherwise reads once, few, many or a size class.

v_call,j_call,clone_size,cdr3_length,d_call,cdr3_nt,cdr3_aa
TRBV12-3/TRBV12-4,TRBJ2-5,-,13,-,TGTGCCAGCAGGCCCTATTTCTACGAGTGGCAGTACTTC,CASRPYFYEWQYF
TRBV7-9,TRBJ1-2,-,16,-,-,CASSSSDRESLHGYTF
TRBV19,TRBJ1-1,-,13,-,TGTGCCAGTAGTATATATCAGAACACTGAAGCTTTCTTT,CASSIYQNTEAFF
TRBV20-1,TRBJ2-7,-,13,TRBD2,TGCAGTGCTAACGGGAGGGCCCAGAATGAGCAGTACTTC,CSANGRAQNEQYF
TRBV10-3,TRBJ2-4,few,15,-,TGTGCCATCAGTGAGTCCCAGGGCGCCAAAAACATTCAGTACTTC,CAISESQGAKNIQYF
TRBV27,TRBJ2-7,once,14,-,TGTGCCAGCAGCCTCACAGGGTTACTCTACGAGCAGTACTTC,CASSLTGLLYEQYF
TRBV20-1,TRBJ1-1,-,15,TRBD1,TGCAGTGCTAGGGCGGGGGGACAGGGAAACACTGAAGCTTTCTTT,CSARAGGQGNTEAFF
TRBV20-1,TRBJ2-1,few,18,TRBD2,TGCAGTGCTAGTGGGACTAGCGGGAATCTTCTCTCGGGTAGGGAGCAGTTCTTC,CSASGTSGNLLSGREQFF
TRBV4-3,TRBJ2-1,-,17,-,TGCGCCAGCAGCCAAGATAGGACCCAGAGGTCCTACAATGAGCAGTTCTTC,CASSQDRTQRSYNEQFF
TRBV9,TRBJ2-5,few,12,TRBD1,TGTGCCAGCGGGGGGACAGGGGAGACCCAGTACTTT,CASGGTGETQYF
TRBV7-2,TRBJ2-7,-,15,-,TGTGCCAGCAGCTTAGTACGGGACGTAGCCTACGAGCAGTACTTC,CASSLVRDVAYEQYF
TRBV7-2,TRBJ2-3,-,15,TRBD1,TGTGCCAGCAGCCGACAGGGGGGGAACACAGATACGCAGTATTTT,CASSRQGGNTDTQYF
TRBV27,TRBJ2-5,-,18,TRBD1,TGTGCCAGCAAATTAGTTGCAGGCCCCGGGACAGGGCGAGAGACCCAGTACTTC,CASKLVAGPGTGRETQYF
TRBV3-1,TRBJ2-4,few,14,-,TGTGCCAGCAGCCAAGTGGAAGGGATGGACATTCAGTACTTC,CASSQVEGMDIQYF
TRBV14,TRBJ1-2,-,14,-,TGTGCCAGCAGCCGACTAACGGTTAACTATGGCTACACCTTC,CASSRLTVNYGYTF
TRBV20-1,TRBJ2-5,-,16,TRBD2,TGCAGTGCCGAGGGACCGGGACTAGCGGGGAGTGAGACCCAGTACTTC,CSAEGPGLAGSETQYF
TRBV7-8,TRBJ1-1,-,14,-,TGTGCCAGCAGCGTAACACAACTGAACACTGAAGCTTTCTTT,CASSVTQLNTEAFF
TRBV12-3/TRBV12-4,TRBJ1-1,few,14,-,TGTGCCAGCAGTACAGGGCGGAGGAACACTGAAGCTTTCTTT,CASSTGRRNTEAFF
TRBV20-1,TRBJ2-7,-,14,TRBD2,TGCAGCGCCCGTCTAGCGGGAGACTCCTACGAGCAGTACTTC,CSARLAGDSYEQYF
TRBV5-1,TRBJ1-1,-,15,-,TGCGCCAGCAGCGGTGGCGGAGAGGCAGACACTGAAGCTTTCTTT,CASSGGGEADTEAFF
TRBV4-1,TRBJ1-6,-,13,-,TGCGCCAGCAGCGGAGGGTCGGTGTCACCCCTCCACTTT,CASSGGSVSPLHF
TRBV7-2,TRBJ1-6,-,16,-,TGTGCCAGCAGCCCGACCACGGGACGGTATAATTCGCCCCTCCACTTT,CASSPTTGRYNSPLHF
TRBV10-1,TRBJ2-7,-,15,TRBD2,TGCGCCAGCAGTGAGTCACTAGCGGGAGTATACGAGCAGTACTTC,CASSESLAGVYEQYF
TRBV29-1,TRBJ2-1,-,12,TRBD2,TGCAGCGTCGTTAGCGGGCGCAATGAGCAGTTCTTC,CSVVSGRNEQFF
TRBV20-1,TRBJ1-2,-,16,-,TGCAGTGCTCCCCCATCCAGGGGCGAGGTGGACTATGGCTACACCTTC,CSAPPSRGEVDYGYTF
TRBV28,TRBJ2-3,-,14,TRBD2,TGTGCCAGCAGTTTGAGCGGGGGTTCAGATACGCAGTATTTT,CASSLSGGSDTQYF
TRBV7-2,TRBJ1-4,-,15,TRBD1,TGTGCCAGCGGGACAGGGGTCTCAGGGTATGAAAAACTGTTTTTT,CASGTGVSGYEKLFF
TRBV20-1,TRBJ2-5,-,15,-,TGCAGTGCTAGAGATGATCGGGGGCTGTACGAGACCCGGTACTTC,CSARDDRGLYETRYF
TRBV12-3/TRBV12-4,TRBJ1-1,-,13,-,TGTGCCAGCAAAAGGACGGCCGACACTGAAGCTTTCTTT,CASKRTADTEAFF
TRBV20-1,TRBJ2-7,-,14,-,TGCAGTGCTAGAGATTTCTCGTTACCCTACGAGCAGTACTTC,CSARDFSLPYEQYF
TRBV6-4,TRBJ2-4,-,18,-,TGTGCCATCAAAGGGGCCCGGGGGATAACCTCCTTAATAAACATTCAGTACTTC,CAIKGARGITSLINIQYF
TRBV4-3,TRBJ2-3,-,15,TRBD1,TGCGCCAGCAGCCAAGGGGACAGGGGGACAGATACGCAGTATTTT,CASSQGDRGTDTQYF
TRBV4-1,TRBJ1-5,-,15,-,TGCGCCAGCAGCCAAGGGTTTGGGGAGGCCCAGCCCCAGCATTTT,CASSQGFGEAQPQHF